This TCR beta chain is from a study of T-cell reconstitution after alpha-beta-depleted transplantation in children. Study-wide results and limits: Some patients showed high day-60 TCRbeta diversity, which derived from surviving recipient T cells and thymic progenitors. About two months after transplant, alpha-beta T cells reportedly came from several hundred expanded graft clones.

About this clonotype: Its antigen is undetermined.

The library targeted TCRbeta and was prepared with unique molecular identifiers. TCRdb passed the PCR reads through MiXCR, listing each CDR3 protein once. The repertoire holds 780,000 or so distinct CDR3 sequences, with roughly 15% as singletons. CDR3 length equals 17 residues. Germline CDR1 is LGHNA and CDR2 is YNFKEQ. V was shortened by 3 bases and J by 3 bases, with 21 bases between the two germline ends. This chain joins TRBV4-2 and TRBJ2-7, with D possibly matching TRBD2 (5 bases). Material: PBMCs, mostly from graft donor cells, obtained 360 days after TCRalphabeta/CD19-depleted stem cell transplant. The TCR sequence derives from a male patient under 18 who had a stem cell transplant for acute lymphoblastic leukemia, so the T cells may come from the graft donor. For the CDR3, the DNA is TGTGCCAGCAGCCACTACCTAAATATCGGGGTTTTCTACGAGCAGTACTTC. The encoded protein is CASSHYLNIGVFYEQYF.